Given below is one T cell receptor (beta chain) in context. The sample belongs to a study of cytomegalovirus exposure and HLA in healthy donors. Per germline, CDR1 SEHNR and CDR2 FQNEAQ (reference sequence). Deletions cut 0 bases from V and 1 base from J, with 9 bases between. This CDR3 region has 15 residues. Clones were read by immunoSEQ multiplex PCR, and TCRdb kept only the in-frame ones, dropping some. The sample holds about 360,000 clones, about nine tenths seen once. This clonotype originated in a woman under 30 in good health and CMV-seronegative. Sequenced sample: PBMCs. The chain couples TRBV7-9 to TRBJ2-5; a possible D gene is TRBD1 (6 bases). In DNA, the CDR3 is TGTGCCAGCAGCTTAGCGAGGACAGTCCAAGAGACCCAGTACTTC. Translation gives CASSLARTVQETQYF.